The next 13 T cell receptor beta chains were all read from a single sample in a study of identical twins' blood T cells. TCRdb called the 5' RACE reads again in MiXCR, with one record for every CDR3 protein. This table has around 380,000 distinct CDR3 sequences, over 25% appearing once. Sample: PBMCs. These receptors all stem from a woman aged 18 to 49 in good health.

This rearrangement joins TRBV5-1 to TRBJ2-7; D unclear. Germline-derived CDR1 and CDR2 are SGHRS and YFSETQ. Trimming removed 2 bases at V and 11 bases at J, with 14 bases between. The CDR3 loop spans 12 amino acids. The CDR3 loop reads CASSLGFLEKYF. DNA for the CDR3: TGCGCCAGCAGCTTAGGTTTTCTTGAGAAGTACTTC.

As to this clonotype: This could be a read error, since a much larger clone is one nucleotide away. The chain employs TRBV3-1 and TRBJ1-5; D gene unclear. Germline V gene data show CDR1 as LGHDT and CDR2 as YNNKEL (reference sequence). The V end was cut by 0 bases, the J end by 6 bases, with 12 bases between. The length of the CDR3 is 15 residues. The CDR3, as DNA: TGTGCCAGCAGCCAAGATACTGACCGGGGTCAGCCCCAGCATTTT. This gives the protein CASSQDTDRGQPQHF.

In its sample, this clonotype was seen many times. This rearrangement joins TRBV4-1 to TRBJ1-2, with a tentative D call TRBD1 (6 bases). The V gene's germline CDR1 is MGHRA and CDR2 YSYEKL. Deletions cut 0 bases from V and 2 bases from J, with 13 bases between. The CDR3 has 16 amino acids. CDR3: CASSQENRAENYGYTF. The CDR3 nucleotides are TGCGCCAGCAGCCAAGAAAACAGGGCCGAGAACTATGGCTACACCTTC.

This clonotype was seen many times. The chain couples TRBV20-1 to TRBJ2-7, with a tentative D call TRBD2 (5 bases). The germline gives CDR1 DFQATT, CDR2 SNEGSKA (reference sequence). The CDR3 length is 12 residues. The V and J ends lost 3 bases and 3 bases respectively, with 9 bases between them. The CDR3 here is CSARPRGYEQYF. CDR3 coding DNA: TGCAGTGCTAGGCCTCGGGGCTACGAGCAGTACTTC.

The gene calls are TRBV7-2 and TRBJ1-1; D is uncertain. The germline V gene encodes CDR1 SGHTA and CDR2 FQGNSA. This CDR3 contains 16 residues. Trimming cost V 6 bases and J 1 base, with 18 bases left between them. Here the CDR3 DNA reads TGTGCCAGCAGTCAACCCCCGGGCGGCGGGAACACTGAAGCTTTCTTT. Translating gives CASSQPPGGGNTEAFF. The whole variable domain, remainder taken from reference TRBV7-2 and TRBJ1-1, is GAGVSQSPSNKVTEKGKDVELRCDPISGHTALYWYRQSLGQGLEFLIYFQGNSAPDKSGLPSDRFSAERTGGSVSTLTIQRTQQEDSAVYLCASSQPPGGGNTEAFFGQGTRLTVV.

This clonotype was found many times. The chain employs TRBV27 and TRBJ2-3, with 11 bases aligning to TRBD2. The CDR3 has 15 amino acids. Germline V CDR1 and CDR2: MNHEY, SMNVEV (reference sequence). The V and J ends lost 3 bases and 1 base, in that order; junction bases with no gene match: 0. CDR3 sequence (DNA): TGTGCCAGCAGTTTTAGCGGGGGGGGCACAGATACGCAGTATTTT. Its translation is CASSFSGGGTDTQYF.

V usage is TRBV5-1 and J usage is TRBJ2-2; 8 bases align to TRBD2. CDR3 size: 15 residues. The germline V gene encodes CDR1 SGHRS and CDR2 YFSETQ. The V and J ends lost 5 bases and 4 bases, in that order; junction bases with no gene match: 7. The CDR3 DNA is TGCGCCAGCAGTCCCGGACTAGCAGGCACCGGGGAGCTGTTTTTT. This gives the protein CASSPGLAGTGELFF.

This clonotype was seen many times. The chain employs TRBV29-1 and TRBJ1-1, with TRBD1 as a possible D gene (5 bases). The CDR3 is 12 amino acids. Trimming pared 7 bases from V and 4 bases from J, leaving 13 bases between. Germline CDR1 is SQVTM and CDR2 is ANQGSEA. The CDR3 sequence is CSADTWGTEAFF. The DNA of the CDR3 is TGCAGCGCGGACACCTGGGGCACTGAAGCTTTCTTT.

This chain connects TRBV9 to TRBJ2-7; D is possibly TRBD1 or TRBD2 (5 bases each). This CDR3 has 15 residues. CDR1 is SGDLS, CDR2 YYNGEE, per germline. Trimming pared 0 bases from V and 6 bases from J, leaving 16 bases between. CDR3 residues: CASSVAGGGVCEQYF. For the CDR3, the DNA is TGTGCCAGCAGCGTAGCAGGTGGGGGAGTCTGCGAGCAGTACTTC.

This chain links TRBV12-3 or TRBV12-4 with TRBJ2-2, with D hard to call. V gave up 9 bases and J gave up 0 bases, with 17 bases separating them. This CDR3 is built from 16 residues. CDR3: CASIDWSGANTGELFF. DNA of the CDR3: TGTGCCAGTATAGACTGGTCAGGAGCGAACACCGGGGAGCTGTTTTTT.

The sample holds many counts of this clonotype. The chain carries TRBV5-1 and TRBJ2-7; D perhaps matches TRBD2 (5 bases). The CDR3 totals 14 residues. Trimming cost V 5 bases and J 1 base, with 13 bases left between them. Germline assignment: CDR1 SGHRS and CDR2 YFSETQ. CDR3 loop: CASSSWTDSYEQYF. The DNA of the CDR3 is TGCGCCAGCAGTTCGTGGACTGATTCCTACGAGCAGTACTTC.

The sample holds a few counts of this clonotype. The V call is TRBV5-1, the J call TRBJ2-1; 11 positions agree with TRBD2. Trimming removed 1 base from V and 8 bases from J; junction bases left unmatched: 5. Germline V lookup: CDR1 SGHRS, CDR2 YFSETQ. The CDR3 totals 15 residues. This CDR3 reads CASSLLPTSGDEQFF. The CDR3 nucleotides are TGCGCCAGCAGCTTGTTGCCGACTAGCGGGGATGAGCAGTTCTTC.

This clonotype appeared a few times. The V gene is TRBV12-3 or TRBV12-4, the J gene TRBJ1-2; TRBD1 aligns across 9 bases. This CDR3 is built from 15 residues. V lost 5 bases and J lost 3; bases outside the gene matches: 7. The CDR3 sequence: CASSNRGRSYYGYTF. CDR3 in DNA: TGTGCCAGCAGTAACAGGGGGCGAAGCTACTATGGCTACACCTTC.